Listed below are T cell receptor beta chains from one sample, sequenced in a study of control samples from healthy donors and cancer patients. Produced via immunoSEQ multiplex PCR; TCRdb's table is partial and in-frame only. The sample consists of 150,000 to 200,000 clones, 92% of them appearing once. Sequencing was carried out using blood. Receptors were obtained from a woman in her twenties or thirties in good health. Each CDR3 is given with its conserved first and last residue. The D gene is left open where the match is weak. Expanded clones are given a class, and other clones once, few, many or no size at all.

- TRBJ1-1 TRBV4-3 - CASSQEWTVNTEAFF TGCGCCAGCAGCCAAGAATGGACAGTGAACACTGAAGCTTTCTTT
once TRBJ2-7 TRBV6-6 - CASSYETYEQYF TGTGCCAGCAGTTACGAAACCTACGAGCAGTACTTC
- TRBJ2-7 TRBV24-1 - CATSAARAGEQYF TGTGCCACCAGTGCGGCGAGGGCGGGTGAGCAGTACTTC
- TRBJ2-2 TRBV5-1 TRBD2 CASRERLAGTGELFF TGCGCCAGCAGAGAACGACTAGCGGGGACCGGGGAGCTGTTTTTT
- TRBJ2-7 TRBV4-1 - CASSQEPPPAAYEQYF TGCGCCAGCAGCCAAGAGCCCCCCCCAGCGGCCTACGAGCAGTACTTC
- TRBJ1-3 TRBV7-3 - CASSQEGGSGNTIYF TGTGCCAGCAGCCAGGAGGGGGGCTCTGGAAACACCATATATTTT
- TRBJ2-1 TRBV27 - CASMEIGRTNEQFF TGTGCCAGCATGGAAATAGGGCGAACGAATGAGCAGTTCTTC
once TRBJ1-6 TRBV18 - CASSPQGNSPLHF TGTGCCAGCTCACCGCAGGGAAATTCACCCCTCCACTTT
- TRBJ2-6 TRBV11-2 TRBD1 CASSLYRGVSGANVLTF TGTGCCAGCAGCTTATACAGGGGTGTTTCTGGGGCCAACGTCCTGACTTTC
once TRBJ1-1 TRBV28 - CASSLLRNTEAFF TGTGCCAGCAGCCTCCTGAGGAACACTGAAGCTTTCTTT
- TRBJ2-2 TRBV9 TRBD2 CASSVPGLAGKPNTGELFF TGTGCCAGCAGCGTACCGGGACTAGCGGGTAAACCGAACACCGGGGAGCTGTTTTTT
- TRBJ1-2 TRBV24-1 - CATSDLAQTESHF TGTGCCACCAGTGATTTGGCCCAGACAGAGTCACACTTC
- TRBJ2-7 TRBV10-3 TRBD2 CAISPGLAGGEQYF TGTGCCATCAGTCCGGGACTAGCGGGAGGCGAGCAGTACTTC
- TRBJ2-1 TRBV6-6 - CASSYTGYGEQFF TGTGCCAGCAGCTATACAGGGTACGGTGAGCAGTTCTTC
- TRBJ2-1 TRBV28 - CASSFGGASNNEQFF TGTGCCAGCAGTTTCGGCGGGGCCTCAAACAATGAGCAGTTCTTC
- TRBJ2-1 TRBV6-4 TRBD2 CASSPSGGDSYNEQFF TGTGCCAGCAGCCCTTCGGGGGGTGACTCCTACAATGAGCAGTTCTTC
- TRBJ2-2 TRBV19 TRBD2 CASRKPRWASGKSGSGELFF TGTGCCAGTAGAAAACCCCGGTGGGCTAGCGGAAAATCGGGGTCCGGGGAGCTGTTTTTT
once TRBJ2-1 TRBV9 TRBD2 CASSVRRESPSYNEQFF TGTGCCAGCAGCGTTCGGCGGGAGAGCCCATCCTACAATGAGCAGTTCTTC
- TRBJ1-4 TRBV18 TRBD1 CASSPRTGGDEKLFF TGTGCCAGCTCGCCCCGGACAGGGGGAGATGAAAAACTGTTTTTT
- TRBJ1-6 TRBV7-2 TRBD1 CASSSGQLNSPLHF TGTGCCAGCAGCTCGGGACAGCTTAATTCACCCCTCCACTTT
- TRBJ1-3 TRBV5-4 - CASSLGTARGNTIYF TGTGCCAGCAGCTTGGGGACGGCCCGCGGCAACACCATATATTTT
- TRBJ2-1 TRBV7-3 TRBD2 CASSLGLADNEQFF TGTGCCAGCAGCTTAGGGCTAGCGGACAATGAGCAGTTCTTC
- TRBJ2-2 TRBV27 - CASVLRPASLTNTGELFF TGTGCCAGCGTCTTACGGCCGGCAAGCCTTACTAACACCGGGGAGCTGTTTTTT
- TRBJ1-1 TRBV27 - CASSLGGGLPHTEAFF TGTGCCAGCAGTTTGGGTGGGGGTCTTCCCCATACTGAAGCTTTCTTT
few TRBJ2-7 TRBV19 - CASTPSGAYEQYF TGTGCCAGTACCCCCTCAGGGGCTTACGAGCAGTACTTC
- TRBJ1-6 TRBV4-2 TRBD1 CASSQVAQGLNSPLHF TGTGCCAGCAGCCAAGTCGCACAGGGGCTAAATTCACCCCTCCACTTT